One and the same sample provided the 22 T cell receptor beta chains below, sequenced in a study of blood T cell repertoires in COVID-19. Assay: immunoSEQ multiplex PCR; the TCRdb copy retains only in-frame clones and omits some. The sample lists 84,000 or so clones; about 83% were seen once. Sequenced material: peripheral blood. The source is a woman older than 75 with acute or convalescent COVID-19.

The chain recombines TRBV28 with TRBJ1-1, with 7 bases matching TRBD1. The CDR3 covers 13 residues. The germline CDR1 and CDR2 sequences are MDHEN and SYDVKM. J gave up 6 bases and V 6 bases, and 7 bases lay outside the gene matches. The CDR3 sequence is CASRPGGWAEAFF. As DNA, the CDR3 is TGTGCCAGCAGGCCAGGGGGGTGGGCTGAAGCTTTCTTT.

This chain joins TRBV2 and TRBJ1-2, with D perhaps TRBD1 (6 bases). The CDR3 extends over 15 amino acids. The V gene lost 7 bases and the J gene lost 3 bases, with 18 bases spanning the gap. Germline assignment: CDR1 SNHLY and CDR2 FYNNEI. The CDR3 nucleotides read TGTGCCAGCACAGGGGAGATTTTAAGGGACTATGGCTACACCTTC. Its translation is CASTGEILRDYGYTF.

The gene calls are TRBV19 and TRBJ2-1; TRBD1 matches 9 bases. Germline V lookup: CDR1 LNHDA, CDR2 SQIVND (reference sequence). The CDR3 totals 16 residues. V was pared by 3 bases and J by 5 bases, with 8 bases of the junction left unmatched. The CDR3 protein is CASSIAPGTGNNEQFF. CDR3 in DNA: TGTGCCAGTAGTATCGCCCCCGGGACAGGGAACAATGAGCAGTTCTTC.

The chain links TRBV7-2 to TRBJ2-7; tentatively, D is TRBD1 (6 bases). This CDR3 contains 14 residues. V lost 3 bases to trimming and J lost 3 bases, with 12 bases between them. Germline V gene data show CDR1 as SGHTA and CDR2 as FQGNSA. CDR3 region: CASSLHKGGYEQYF. The CDR3 coding sequence is TGTGCCAGCAGCTTGCATAAAGGGGGCTACGAGCAGTACTTC. Full variable domain (rest looked up from reference TRBV7-2 and TRBJ2-7): GAGVSQSPSNKVTEKGKDVELRCDPISGHTALYWYRQSLGQGLEFLIYFQGNSAPDKSGLPSDRFSAERTGGSVSTLTIQRTQQEDSAVYLCASSLHKGGYEQYFGPGTRLTVT.

This clone came up many times. The chain joins TRBV19 to TRBJ2-7; 11 positions agree with TRBD1. Unmatched junction bases numbered 9, after V lost 3 bases and J lost 5 bases. Looked up from germline, CDR1 is LNHDA and CDR2 is SQIVND (reference sequence). CDR3 length: 16 residues. The CDR3 DNA reads as TGTGCCAGTAGTATGAGGACAGGGGGCGCGGGAGACGAGCAGTACTTC. This sequence encodes CASSMRTGGAGDEQYF.

V and J are TRBV16 and TRBJ2-2; possibly TRBD1 for D (6 bases). Trimming shortened V by 0 bases and J by 4 bases, and 9 bases separated the two germline ends. The CDR3 is 15 residues long. Germline V lookup: CDR1 KGHSY, CDR2 FQNENV. The CDR3 loop is CASSQSGGFTGELFF. DNA of the CDR3: TGTGCCAGCAGCCAATCTGGGGGCTTCACCGGGGAGCTGTTTTTT.

Remarks on this clone: The same CDR3 is also encoded by other DNA sequences in this sample. The V call is TRBV6-5, the J call TRBJ2-1, with TRBD1 matching 11 bases. CDR1 MNHEY and CDR2 SVGAGI come from the germline V gene. The trim removed 2 bases at V and 9 bases at J, leaving 3 bases unmatched. The CDR3 covers 14 residues. This CDR3 is CASSYPGQGGEQFF. CDR3 coding DNA: TGTGCCAGCAGTTACCCGGGACAGGGGGGTGAGCAGTTCTTC.

This clone was observed once. CDR3 DNA: TGTGCCAGCAGCAAACCCCGACAGGCCCATCAGCCCCAGCATTTT. Its protein product is CASSKPRQAHQPQHF. V is TRBV21-1 and J is TRBJ1-5; TRBD1 is taken as the D call from the table, unchecked against the DNA. TRBV21-1 is designated a pseudogene. The CDR3 spans 15 residues.

The V call is TRBV18, the J call TRBJ1-5; tentative D call: TRBD1 (6 bases). The V gene's germline CDR1 is KGHSH and CDR2 LQKENI. The V end was cut by 3 bases, the J end by 6 bases, with 9 bases between. CDR3 size: 13 residues. The CDR3: CASSPTGSQPQHF. The CDR3 bases are TGTGCCAGCTCACCTACAGGGAGTCAGCCCCAGCATTTT. Full variable domain (missing parts from reference TRBV18 and TRBJ1-5): NAGVMQNPRHLVRRRGQEARLRCSPMKGHSHVYWYRQLPEEGLKFMVYLQKENIIDESGMPKERFSAEFPKEGPSILRIQQVVRGDSAAYFCASSPTGSQPQHFGDGTRLSIL.

The chain recombines TRBV5-5 with TRBJ2-7; 12 bases fit TRBD2. Germline V gene sequence: CDR1 SGHKS, CDR2 YYEKEE (reference sequence). The CDR3 contains 15 residues. Trimming took 4 bases from V and 5 from J; bases not matched to a gene: 7. Written as DNA, the CDR3 is TGTGCCAGCAGCCTAACTAGCGGGAGGATCAACGAGCAGTACTTC. Protein: CASSLTSGRINEQYF.

This chain joins TRBV28 and TRBJ1-2, with D unresolved. Germline V CDR1 and CDR2: MDHEN, SYDVKM. The CDR3 spans 15 residues. Trimming took off 1 base at V and 3 bases at J, with 12 bases between the two ends. CDR3 in DNA: TGTGCCAGCAGTTTATCTCGGGGAGCGGACTATGGCTACACCTTC. It is translated as CASSLSRGADYGYTF.

The CDR3 DNA reads as TGTGCCAGCAGACCGGGACAGGGGTACCAAGAGACCCAGTACTTC. It specifies CASRPGQGYQETQYF. The chain has TRBV6-5 and TRBJ2-5; 10 bases line up with TRBD1. Germline V lookup: CDR1 MNHEY, CDR2 SVGAGI. This CDR3 spans 15 amino acids. Germline trimming cut 6 bases from V and 0 bases from J; bases unmatched to any gene: 4.

The chain has TRBV5-8 and TRBJ2-5; TRBD1 aligns across 9 bases. The CDR3 consists of 16 residues. With 4 bases clipped from V and 6 bases from J, the junction kept 13 bases outside the gene matches. Germline lookup yields CDR1 SGHTS and CDR2 YDEGEE. The DNA of the CDR3 is TGTGCCAGCAGCCTGGACAGGGGTTCAGGGGGTAAGACCCAGTACTTC. As protein: CASSLDRGSGGKTQYF.

The chain links TRBV21-1 to TRBJ1-5; TRBD1 is the table's D call and was not checked against the DNA. TRBV21-1 is described as a pseudogene. This CDR3 is built from 15 residues. CDR3 protein: CAIRSGYIGNQPQHF. The CDR3 DNA follows: TGTGCCATCCGTTCAGGGTATATCGGCAATCAGCCCCAGCATTTT.

As DNA, the CDR3 is TGTGCCAGCACCCCGGCACCGGGAGCGAGGGCGGGTGAGCAGTTCTTC. As protein: CASTPAPGARAGEQFF. The chain couples TRBV7-8 to TRBJ2-1; TRBD2 might be the D (6 bases). CDR1 is SGHVS, CDR2 FQNEAQ, per germline. The V gene lost 7 bases and the J gene lost 9 bases, with 25 bases spanning the gap. The CDR3 is made up of 16 amino acids.

The chain combines TRBV3-1 (or the pseudogene TRBV3-2) with TRBJ1-3; no clear D gene. Germline V CDR1 and CDR2: LGHDT, YNNKEL (reference sequence). V was shortened by 8 bases and J by 2 bases, with 16 bases between the two germline ends. The CDR3 totals 15 residues. CDR3 sequence: CASSREGVTGNTIYF. The CDR3 DNA is TGTGCCAGCTCGAGGGAGGGAGTTACTGGAAACACCATATATTTT.

The V gene is TRBV20-1, the J gene TRBJ2-7, with a possible D match to TRBD2 (5 bases). Trimming stripped 3 bases from V and 3 bases from J, with 6 bases between. The CDR3 sequence is 11 residues long. Germline CDR1 reads DFQATT; CDR2 reads SNEGSKA (reference sequence). The CDR3 DNA follows: TGCAGTGCTAGCGGGAACTACGAGCAGTACTTC. Protein sequence: CSASGNYEQYF.

This chain uses TRBV5-4 with TRBJ1-2; no clear D. The CDR3 is 13 amino acids. Trimming took 9 bases from V and 2 from J, leaving 14 bases between them. The germline CDR1 and CDR2 sequences are SGHNT and YYREEE (reference sequence). The CDR3, as DNA: TGTGCCACCACTCTGGGCGGGAACTATGGCTACACCTTC. It encodes CATTLGGNYGYTF.

This clone was detected a few times. The chain employs TRBV5-3 and TRBJ2-7; 7 positions agree with TRBD2. TRBV5-3 counts as an open reading frame of uncertain function. V lost 2 bases and J lost 7; bases outside the gene matches: 21. The CDR3 is made up of 18 amino acids. CDR3 DNA sequence: TGTGCCAGAAGCTTCCAACGCCGGGAGGCTAGCGGTCCGTGGGAGCAGTACTTC. Amino acid sequence: CARSFQRREASGPWEQYF.

The chain recombines TRBV7-9 with TRBJ2-1; unclear D gene. Per the germline V gene, CDR1 is SEHNR and CDR2 is FQNEAQ (reference sequence). This CDR3 contains 13 residues. Trimming took 3 bases from V and 6 from J, leaving 9 bases between them. The DNA for the CDR3 is TGTGCCAGCAGCTTCGGAGTCGGCAATGAGCAGTTCTTC. Its protein is CASSFGVGNEQFF.

The gene calls are TRBV21-1 and TRBJ2-5; TRBD2, as called in the table, went unchecked against the DNA. TRBV21-1 constitutes a pseudogene. The CDR3 totals 19 residues. The CDR3 region is CASSKDRRPSGRAGETQYF. The CDR3 DNA sequence: TGTGCCAGCAGCAAAGATCGTCGGCCTAGCGGGAGGGCGGGAGAGACCCAGTACTTC.

The chain combines TRBV28 with TRBJ2-2, with D possibly matching TRBD1 (6 bases). Trimming took off 6 bases at V and 1 base at J, with 9 bases between the two ends. CDR3 length equals 14 residues. Germline CDR1 is MDHEN and CDR2 is SYDVKM. Here the CDR3 reads CASSTGQNTGELFF. In DNA, the CDR3 is TGTGCCAGCAGCACGGGACAGAACACCGGGGAGCTGTTTTTT.